This TCR beta chain was recovered during a study of T cell responses to AZD1222 COVID-19 vaccine. Study findings and constraints: CD4 TCRs associated with vaccination spanned spike, dominating at 160-218 and 743-854.

Sequenced by immunoSEQ multiplex PCR; TCRdb stores in-frame clones only, minus some. Of over 150,000 clones detected, 70% to 90% appear once; the ten largest clones hold 1.1%. This clone was seen a few times. Its antigen remains unidentified. Pooling covered second doses at about 4 or about 12 weeks. The sample was peripheral blood, taken 28 days after the second AZD1222 dose. The sequence came from an adult who received the AZD1222 COVID-19 vaccine.

The CDR3 DNA reads as TGTGCGTACCGGGACAGGGGTTTGTCAGATACGCAGTATTTT. Translation gives CAYRDRGLSDTQYF. The V gene is TRBV10-3, the J gene TRBJ2-3; TRBD1 aligns across 10 bases. The CDR3 sequence is 14 residues long. Germline CDR1 ENHRY, CDR2 SYGVKD.